This TCR beta chain was observed in a study of cytomegalovirus exposure and HLA in healthy donors. The primer mix had 60 Vbeta and 13 Jbeta primers. Sequencing used immunoSEQ multiplex PCR; TCRdb keeps in-frame clones, though not all of them. This table holds 150,000 to 180,000 clones, roughly 80% found once. This CDR3 comprises 15 residues. Germline V CDR1 and CDR2: MNHNS, SASEGT. Trimming took off 3 bases at V and 2 bases at J, with 14 bases between the two ends. The chain employs TRBV6-1 and TRBJ2-7; D is possibly TRBD1 (5 bases). The receptor was isolated from a man aged 30 to 45 in good health and CMV-seropositive. The material sequenced was PBMCs. CDR3 bases: TGTGCCAGCAGTGATTTGATAGGGGTCCCCTACGAGCAGTACTTC. Its protein product is CASSDLIGVPYEQYF.